The subject of this entry is one T cell receptor (beta chain). The antigen is unknown. These data belong to a study of Ad26.COV2.S vaccination and SARS-CoV-2 variants. The study's findings and limits: Assessments of TCR breadth and depth may have underestimated the total T cell responses.

Treatment indicated: over 15 received Ad26.COV2.S at low or high dose, single or two shots; roughly five received placebo; per-sample allocation not given. The study sampled participants on day 63 after the first vaccine or placebo injection. Ad26.COV2.S expressed prefusion-stabilized spike from the original Wuhan strain. TCRdb's copy holds only in-frame clones and misses some; the assay was immunoSEQ multiplex PCR. The repertoire holds about 350,000 clones, approximately 84% seen once, with 2.5% to 3.5% in the top ten. CDR3 size: 16 residues. Trimming stripped 4 bases from V and 4 bases from J, with 14 bases between. CDR1 and CDR2 from the germline V gene are LNHDA and SQIVND (reference sequence).

The rearrangement uses TRBV19 and TRBJ2-6; possibly TRBD1 for D (6 bases). The sequences come from peripheral blood, collected in a trial of Ad26.COV2.S vaccine versus placebo. The TCR originated in a person aged 18-65 years who received the Ad26.COV2.S COVID-19 vaccine or a placebo. The CDR3, as DNA: TGTGCCAGTAGTAAGCCCAGGGGCTCCGGGGCCAACGTCCTGACTTTC. Protein: CASSKPRGSGANVLTF.